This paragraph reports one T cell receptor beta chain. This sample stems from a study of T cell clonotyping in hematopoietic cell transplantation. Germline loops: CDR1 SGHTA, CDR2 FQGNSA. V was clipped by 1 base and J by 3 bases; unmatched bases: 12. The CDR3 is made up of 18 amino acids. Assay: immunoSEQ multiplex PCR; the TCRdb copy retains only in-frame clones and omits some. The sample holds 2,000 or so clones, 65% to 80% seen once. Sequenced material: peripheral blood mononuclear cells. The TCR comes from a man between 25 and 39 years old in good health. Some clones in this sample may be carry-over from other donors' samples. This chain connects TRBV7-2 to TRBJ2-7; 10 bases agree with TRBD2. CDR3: CASSLGPSGGTALYEQYF. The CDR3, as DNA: TGTGCCAGCAGCTTAGGTCCTAGCGGGGGTACCGCCCTCTACGAGCAGTACTTC.